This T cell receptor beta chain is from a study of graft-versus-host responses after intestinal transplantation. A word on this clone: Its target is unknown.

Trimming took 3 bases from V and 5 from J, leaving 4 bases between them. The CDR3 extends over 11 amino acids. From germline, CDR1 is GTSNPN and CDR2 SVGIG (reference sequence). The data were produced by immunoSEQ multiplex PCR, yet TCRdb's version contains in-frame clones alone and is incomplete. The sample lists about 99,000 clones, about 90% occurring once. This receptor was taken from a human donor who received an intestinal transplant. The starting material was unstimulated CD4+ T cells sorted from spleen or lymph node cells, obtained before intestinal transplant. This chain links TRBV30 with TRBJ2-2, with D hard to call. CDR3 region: CAWSRTGELFF. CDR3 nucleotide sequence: TGTGCCTGGAGCCGTACCGGGGAGCTGTTTTTT.